The clone carrying this TCR beta chain showed up just a few times. Its matching antigen is unknown. The CDR3 loop spans 13 amino acids. Trimming took 5 bases from V and 8 from J, leaving 12 bases between them. CDR1 is SGHTA and CDR2 is FQGNSA in the germline V gene. Both 60 Vbeta primers and 13 Jbeta primers went into the PCR. TCRdb's table, derived via immunoSEQ multiplex PCR, lists solely in-frame clones and lacks some. The sample has roughly 190,000 clones; 81% are singletons. The source of the sample is a study of cytomegalovirus exposure and HLA in healthy donors. Study-wide results and limits: Later on, an analysis tied under 20,000 TCR beta sequences to HLA alleles at 0.05 false discovery rate. The classifier reportedly diagnosed cytomegalovirus status with high sensitivity and specificity. Accurate prediction of most subjects' HLA-A and HLA-B alleles from TCR beta sequences was reported.

The sequence was collected from a man between 18 and 29 years old in good health and CMV-seronegative. This chain links TRBV7-2 with TRBJ1-4; D gene ambiguous. Sample: PBMCs. CDR3 nucleotides: TGTGCCAGCAGCCGAGACGGACTCGAAAAACTGTTTTTT. It yields the protein CASSRDGLEKLFF.